These T cell receptor beta chains were read from a single sample in a study of CD8 T cells in ankylosing spondylitis. TCRdb re-called the 5' RACE reads through MiXCR, storing one row per CDR3 protein. The sample contains roughly 470,000 distinct CDR3 sequences, 25% to 30% of which appear only once. Material for sequencing was blood, either unsorted or a sorted T cell fraction (not recorded which). Every receptor here comes from a male donor with ankylosing spondylitis. CDR3s include the opening cysteine and the closing phenylalanine or tryptophan. Fields, in order: clone size, V gene, D gene, J gene, CDR3 protein, CDR3 DNA. The D gene is left open where the match is weak. Not all rows give a size; the values are once, few, many and, for expanded clones, a class.

clone_size: many; v_call: TRBV6-1; d_call: .; j_call: TRBJ2-7; cdr3_aa: CASRDREVPYEQYF; cdr3_nt: TGTGCCAGCAGAGACAGGGAGGTCCCCTACGAGCAGTACTTC
clone_size: .; v_call: TRBV20-1; d_call: .; j_call: TRBJ2-4; cdr3_aa: CSARDAGGTVKNIQYF; cdr3_nt: TGCAGTGCTAGAGACGCAGGGGGGACGGTCAAAAACATTCAGTACTTC
clone_size: few; v_call: TRBV15; d_call: .; j_call: TRBJ1-6; cdr3_aa: CATSSEVGNSPLHF; cdr3_nt: TGTGCCACCAGCAGCGAAGTAGGGAATTCACCCCTCCACTTT
clone_size: .; v_call: TRBV24-1; d_call: TRBD1; j_call: TRBJ2-5; cdr3_aa: CATSDPDRAKTQYF; cdr3_nt: TGTGCCACCAGTGATCCGGACAGGGCTAAGACCCAGTACTTC
clone_size: .; v_call: TRBV5-6; d_call: TRBD1; j_call: TRBJ2-1; cdr3_aa: CASSFGTGFDEQFF; cdr3_nt: TGTGCCAGCAGCTTCGGGACAGGGTTCGATGAGCAGTTCTTC
clone_size: .; v_call: TRBV20-1; d_call: .; j_call: TRBJ1-3; cdr3_aa: CSARGGDGNTIYF; cdr3_nt: TGCAGTGCTAGGGGTGGAGACGGAAACACCATATATTTT
clone_size: few; v_call: TRBV5-1; d_call: TRBD2; j_call: TRBJ2-7; cdr3_aa: CASSLPREGNEQYF; cdr3_nt: TGCGCCAGCAGCTTGCCGAGGGAGGGAAACGAGCAGTACTTC
clone_size: .; v_call: TRBV20-1; d_call: .; j_call: TRBJ2-3; cdr3_aa: CSAHHHLDTQYF; cdr3_nt: TGCAGTGCGCACCACCATTTAGATACGCAGTATTTT
clone_size: .; v_call: TRBV20-1; d_call: .; j_call: TRBJ2-3; cdr3_aa: CSASRPGAGTDTQYF; cdr3_nt: TGCAGTGCTAGCCGGCCGGGGGCGGGCACAGATACGCAGTATTTT
clone_size: few; v_call: TRBV21-1; d_call: .; j_call: TRBJ2-3; cdr3_aa: CAIVLLAGGPTDTQYF; cdr3_nt: TGTGCCATCGTTCTTCTAGCGGGAGGGCCCACAGATACGCAGTATTTT
clone_size: few; v_call: TRBV12-3/TRBV12-4; d_call: TRBD1; j_call: TRBJ2-2; cdr3_aa: CATTDRVNTGELFF; cdr3_nt: TGTGCCACTACCGACAGGGTGAACACCGGGGAGCTGTTTTTT
clone_size: .; v_call: TRBV25-1; d_call: TRBD1; j_call: TRBJ2-5; cdr3_aa: CASSEIAPMTGVETQYF; cdr3_nt: TGTGCCAGCAGTGAAATTGCCCCAATGACAGGGGTAGAGACCCAGTACTTC
clone_size: .; v_call: TRBV6-2/TRBV6-3; d_call: .; j_call: TRBJ2-7; cdr3_aa: CASNSRGGEQYF; cdr3_nt: TGTGCCAGCAACTCTAGGGGGGGAGAGCAGTACTTC
clone_size: few; v_call: TRBV5-1; d_call: TRBD1; j_call: TRBJ1-1; cdr3_aa: CASSITTGGTEAFF; cdr3_nt: TGCGCCAGCAGCATTACAACAGGGGGCACTGAAGCTTTCTTT
clone_size: .; v_call: TRBV20-1; d_call: .; j_call: TRBJ1-2; cdr3_aa: CSAYGYTF; cdr3_nt: TGCAGTGCTTATGGCTACACCTTC
clone_size: .; v_call: TRBV4-2; d_call: .; j_call: TRBJ2-7; cdr3_aa: CASSQEWVGEQYF; cdr3_nt: TGTGCCAGCAGCCAAGAGTGGGTTGGCGAGCAGTACTTC
clone_size: few; v_call: TRBV20-1; d_call: .; j_call: TRBJ2-2; cdr3_aa: CSAPGLGPGTGELFF; cdr3_nt: TGCAGTGCTCCCGGGTTGGGCCCTGGCACCGGGGAGCTGTTTTTT